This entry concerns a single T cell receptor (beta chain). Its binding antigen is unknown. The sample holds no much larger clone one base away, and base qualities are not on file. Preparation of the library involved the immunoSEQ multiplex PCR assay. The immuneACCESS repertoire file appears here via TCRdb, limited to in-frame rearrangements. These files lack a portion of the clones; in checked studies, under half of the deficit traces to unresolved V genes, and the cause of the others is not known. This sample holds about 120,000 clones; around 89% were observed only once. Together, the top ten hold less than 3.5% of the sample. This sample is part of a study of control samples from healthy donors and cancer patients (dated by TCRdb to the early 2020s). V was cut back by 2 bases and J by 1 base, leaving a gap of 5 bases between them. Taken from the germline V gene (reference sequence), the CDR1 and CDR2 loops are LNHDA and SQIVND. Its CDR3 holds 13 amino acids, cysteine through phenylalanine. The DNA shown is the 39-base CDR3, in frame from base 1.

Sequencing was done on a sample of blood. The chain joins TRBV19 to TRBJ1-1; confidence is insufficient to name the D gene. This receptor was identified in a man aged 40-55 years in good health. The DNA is TGTGCCAGTAGTATAACAAGGAACACTGAAGCTTTCTTT. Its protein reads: CASSITRNTEAFF.